This TCR beta chain comes out of a study of radiation and T cells in renal cell carcinoma. Time point: baseline pretreatment blood. The treatment denotes: 15 Gy SBRT to primary tumor, nephrectomy 4 weeks later. Here immunoSEQ multiplex PCR was the method, and the copy in TCRdb shows in-frame clones only, minus some. The data hold about 88,000 clones, with about 86% observed a single time. The CDR3 contains 14 residues. The ends were cut back, 5 bases at V and 10 bases at J, with 20 bases in the middle. Germline CDR1 is MNHEY and CDR2 is SVGAGI. The gene calls are TRBV6-5 and TRBJ1-1; D unclear. This receptor was taken from a man aged 50 to 59 with renal cell carcinoma. This specimen was blood, taken from a patient whose treatment included radiotherapy and nephrectomy. DNA for the CDR3: TGTGCCAGCAGTGAAGGGTACGAACGCCCGGGAGCTTTCTTT. The encoded protein is CASSEGYERPGAFF.